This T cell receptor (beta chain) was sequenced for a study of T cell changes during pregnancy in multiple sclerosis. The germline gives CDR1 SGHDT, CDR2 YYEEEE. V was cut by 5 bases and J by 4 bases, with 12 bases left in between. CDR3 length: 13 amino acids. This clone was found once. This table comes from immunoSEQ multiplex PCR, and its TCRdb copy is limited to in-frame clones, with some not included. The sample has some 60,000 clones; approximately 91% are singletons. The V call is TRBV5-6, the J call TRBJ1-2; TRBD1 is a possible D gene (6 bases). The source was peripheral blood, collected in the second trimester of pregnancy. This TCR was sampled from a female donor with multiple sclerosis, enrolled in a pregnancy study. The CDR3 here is CASRTGWAYGYTF. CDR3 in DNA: TGTGCCAGCAGAACAGGGTGGGCCTATGGCTACACCTTC.